This entry is about one T cell receptor (beta chain). The source of the sample is a study of blood T cell repertoires in COVID-19. About the study: Acute and convalescent COVID-19 samples came from the United States, Italy and Spain.

Between the trimmed V and J ends, which lost 0 bases and 4 bases, there was a span of 10 bases. The CDR3 has 14 amino acids. CDR1 and CDR2 from the germline V gene are SGHDT and YYEEEE. Measured with immunoSEQ multiplex PCR; TCRdb has only the in-frame clones, and not every one. This sample has fewer than 60,000 clones, with 90% found just once. The sample taken for sequencing was peripheral blood. The receptor was isolated from a human donor in a cohort sampled during active COVID-19. V usage is TRBV5-6 and J usage is TRBJ1-2; possibly TRBD1 for D (6 bases). The CDR3 DNA sequence: TGTGCCAGCAGCTTGGGGACAGTTCTCTATGGCTACACCTTC. Translation: CASSLGTVLYGYTF.